This T cell receptor beta chain is from a study of Graves' ophthalmopathy and Graves' hyperthyroidism. Transcripts of RNA were the source for amplifying TCR beta CDR3 regions. A first-round RT-PCR used HTBI primers, followed by a second-round multiplex PCR. TCRdb itself ran the multiplex PCR reads through MiXCR, one entry per CDR3 protein. Here the sample spans 200,000 to 250,000 distinct CDR3 sequences, 20% to 25% being singletons. The CDR3 is 15 amino acids. V lost 4 bases and J lost 3; bases outside the gene matches: 7. Germline loops: CDR1 SGDLS, CDR2 YYNGEE. This clonotype was detected ten times or more. The authors used Ficoll-Paque density gradient centrifugation to separate PBMCs. The input was around 10 ml of fresh peripheral blood.

What was sequenced was peripheral blood. The receptor was derived from a woman aged 45-65 years with Graves' ophthalmopathy. The V and J genes are TRBV9 and TRBJ2-3, with 8 bases fitting TRBD2. CDR3 region: CASSPLAGTTDTQYF. DNA of the CDR3: TGTGCCAGCAGCCCCTTAGCGGGAACGACAGATACGCAGTATTTT.